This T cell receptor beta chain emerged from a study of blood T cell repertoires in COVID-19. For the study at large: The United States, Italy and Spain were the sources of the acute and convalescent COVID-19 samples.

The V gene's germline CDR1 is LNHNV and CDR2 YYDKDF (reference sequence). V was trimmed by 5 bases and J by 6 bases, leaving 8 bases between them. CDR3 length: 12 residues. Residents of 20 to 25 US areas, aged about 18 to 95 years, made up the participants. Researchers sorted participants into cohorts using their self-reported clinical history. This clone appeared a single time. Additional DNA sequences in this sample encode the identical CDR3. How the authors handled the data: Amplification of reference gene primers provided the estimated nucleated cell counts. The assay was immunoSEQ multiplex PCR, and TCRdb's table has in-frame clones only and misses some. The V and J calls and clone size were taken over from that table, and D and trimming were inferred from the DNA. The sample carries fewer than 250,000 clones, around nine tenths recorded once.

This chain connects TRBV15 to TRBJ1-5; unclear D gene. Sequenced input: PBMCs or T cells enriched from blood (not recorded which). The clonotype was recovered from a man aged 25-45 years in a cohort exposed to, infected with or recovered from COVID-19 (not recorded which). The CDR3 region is CATSGGGQPQHF. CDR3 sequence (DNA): TGTGCCACCAGCGGCGGCGGTCAGCCCCAGCATTTT.